These T cell receptor beta chains were read from a single sample in a study of T cell repertoires in cytomegalovirus infection. TCRdb fed the reads into MiXCR, producing one record per CDR3 protein. The sample holds 250,000 to 300,000 distinct CDR3 sequences, 20% to 30% seen once. Sample: PBMCs. These receptors originate from a human donor in good health (CMV status not recorded). Some clones in this sample may be carry-over from other donors' samples. CDR3s include the opening cysteine and the closing phenylalanine or tryptophan. The D gene is left open where the match is weak. Expanded clones get a size class; other rows say once, few or many, or leave the size out.

clone size	CDR3 length	D gene	V gene	J gene	CDR3 protein	CDR3 DNA
many	13	TRBD2	TRBV19	TRBJ2-4	CASSPGLKNIQYF	TGTGCCAGTAGCCCGGGACTAAAAAACATTCAGTACTTC
NA	16	TRBD1	TRBV20-1	TRBJ2-1	CSARVDRGLGYNEQFF	TGCAGTGCTAGAGTGGACAGGGGGCTAGGTTACAATGAGCAGTTCTTC
many	13	NA	TRBV28	TRBJ1-5	CASCPGGNQPQHF	TGTGCCAGCTGCCCAGGGGGCAATCAGCCCCAGCATTTT
NA	15	NA	TRBV7-2	TRBJ2-4	CASSLDGGSRNIQYF	TGTGCCAGCAGCTTAGACGGGGGCTCTAGGAACATTCAGTACTTC
NA	16	TRBD2	TRBV5-1	TRBJ2-7	CASSLDLAGTSYEQYF	TGCGCCAGCAGCTTGGATCTAGCGGGGACATCCTACGAGCAGTACTTC
NA	15	TRBD2	TRBV5-4	TRBJ2-1	CASSQTSGSYNEQFF	TGTGCCAGCAGCCAGACTAGCGGCTCCTACAATGAGCAGTTCTTC
few	15	TRBD1	TRBV20-1	TRBJ2-5	CSARSGQGTGETQYF	TGCAGTGCTAGATCCGGACAGGGTACAGGGGAGACCCAGTACTTC
many	12	NA	TRBV7-2	TRBJ2-1	CASSSQGYEQFF	TGTGCCAGCAGCTCGCAGGGTTATGAGCAGTTCTTC
many	12	NA	TRBV7-2	TRBJ1-1	CASARVNTEAFF	TGTGCCAGCGCACGGGTGAACACTGAAGCTTTCTTT
NA	15	NA	TRBV19	TRBJ1-5	CASTQTEYSNQPQHF	TGTGCCAGTACCCAGACAGAGTATAGCAATCAGCCCCAGCATTTT
NA	17	TRBD2	TRBV24-1	TRBJ2-7	CATSDPATSGNSYEQYF	TGTGCCACCAGTGATCCGGCGACTAGCGGGAACTCCTACGAGCAGTACTTC
many	15	NA	TRBV7-8	TRBJ1-2	CASSPGTAANYGYTF	TGTGCCAGCAGCCCCGGAACAGCAGCTAACTATGGCTACACCTTC
many	15	TRBD1	TRBV7-3	TRBJ2-5	CASSLNDRGVETQYF	TGTGCCAGCAGCTTAAATGACAGGGGGGTGGAGACCCAGTACTTC
NA	14	NA	TRBV24-1	TRBJ1-5	CATSVPDDNQPQHF	TGTGCCACCTCCGTACCGGACGACAATCAGCCCCAGCATTTT
NA	16	NA	TRBV20-1	TRBJ2-1	CSARQLRQGDYNEQFF	TGCAGTGCTAGACAACTACGGCAGGGAGATTACAATGAGCAGTTCTTC
many	15	NA	TRBV20-1	TRBJ2-1	CSADPSKSGYNEQFF	TGCAGTGCGGATCCTAGCAAGTCTGGCTACAATGAGCAGTTCTTC
few	15	NA	TRBV7-9	TRBJ2-7	CASSLNLVPPDEQYF	TGTGCCAGCAGCTTAAATCTCGTCCCCCCCGACGAGCAGTACTTC
many	15	NA	TRBV7-2	TRBJ2-7	CASSLGRPVTYEQYF	TGTGCCAGCAGCCTAGGGAGGCCTGTCACCTACGAGCAGTACTTC
few	14	TRBD1	TRBV10-3	TRBJ2-7	CAISVAGGSYEQYF	TGTGCCATCAGTGTGGCAGGGGGCTCCTACGAGCAGTACTTC
NA	15	TRBD1	TRBV5-1	TRBJ1-1	CASSSKTGADTEAFF	TGCGCCAGCAGCTCTAAGACAGGGGCGGACACTGAAGCTTTCTTT
NA	14	NA	TRBV5-6	TRBJ2-2	CASSLRGNTGELFF	TGTGCCAGCAGTTTGCGGGGGAACACCGGGGAGCTGTTTTTT
many	12	TRBD1	TRBV7-2	TRBJ1-1	CASSLRTGEAFF	TGTGCCAGCAGCTTAAGGACAGGAGAAGCTTTCTTT
NA	14	NA	TRBV20-1	TRBJ2-1	CSAPLRTTYNEQFF	TGCAGTGCCCCCCTCAGGACTACCTACAATGAGCAGTTCTTC
NA	14	TRBD1	TRBV2	TRBJ1-6	CASSGQGGNSPLHF	TGTGCCAGCAGTGGACAGGGGGGGAATTCACCCCTCCACTTT
many	15	NA	TRBV7-2	TRBJ2-2	CASSLGAGSTGELFF	TGTGCCAGCAGCCTGGGGGCTGGGTCCACCGGGGAGCTGTTTTTT
NA	14	NA	TRBV28	TRBJ2-5	CASSLPGRQETQYF	TGTGCCAGCAGTTTGCCGGGACGGCAAGAGACCCAGTACTTC
many	15	NA	TRBV7-9	TRBJ2-3	CASSPDIRRTDTQYF	TGTGCCAGCAGCCCGGACATCCGGCGCACAGATACGCAGTATTTT
NA	14	TRBD1	TRBV2	TRBJ1-5	CASTYIDRGQPQHF	TGTGCCAGCACCTATATCGACAGGGGACAGCCCCAGCATTTT
many	15	TRBD1	TRBV28	TRBJ1-5	CASSAYDRVGQPQHF	TGTGCCAGCAGTGCATACGACAGGGTAGGACAGCCCCAGCATTTT
NA	16	NA	TRBV5-1	TRBJ2-7	CASSLGAVDSLSEQYF	TGCGCCAGCAGCTTGGGAGCAGTGGATTCCCTCTCCGAGCAGTACTTC
few	16	TRBD2	TRBV28	TRBJ2-1	CASRGGAGGPYNEQFF	TGTGCCAGCAGAGGAGGGGCGGGGGGGCCCTACAATGAGCAGTTCTTC